What follows are 27 T cell receptor beta chains derived from one specimen sequenced in a study of cytomegalovirus exposure and HLA in healthy donors. TCRdb keeps only in-frame clones here, not all; method: immunoSEQ multiplex PCR. Among about 360,000 clones, roughly 88% were seen once, and the ten largest hold under 0.9%. Sequencing used PBMCs. Every receptor here comes from a woman under 30 in good health and CMV-seronegative.

The gene calls are TRBV13 and TRBJ1-4; 7 nucleotides line up with TRBD1. The CDR3 spans 16 residues. Trimming at V came to 4 bases and at J to 3 bases, leaving 8 bases not matched to a gene. Germline V gene sequence: CDR1 PRHDT, CDR2 FYEKMQ (reference sequence). The CDR3, as DNA: TGTGCCAGCAGCTCCGAGGGGGCCGGTTCTAATGAAAAACTGTTTTTT. Translated: CASSSEGAGSNEKLFF.

The V call is TRBV28, the J call TRBJ1-5; D is ambiguous. The CDR3 is 11 amino acids. V lost 5 bases and J lost 6, with 5 bases in between. CDR1 and CDR2 from the germline V gene are MDHEN and SYDVKM. CDR3 protein: CASSDSQPQHF. The CDR3, as DNA: TGTGCCAGCAGTGACTCTCAGCCCCAGCATTTT.

The rearrangement links TRBV19 to TRBJ1-2; 8 bases are a match to TRBD1. The CDR3 contains 12 residues. Germline V gene sequence: CDR1 LNHDA, CDR2 SQIVND (reference sequence). The V segment lost 5 bases and the J segment 8 bases; nucleotides outside the gene matches: 4. CDR3 in DNA: TGTGCCAGTAGTTACAGGGGGGACGGCTACACCTTC. It is translated as CASSYRGDGYTF. Combining the CDR3 with reference TRBV19 and TRBJ1-2 gives the whole variable domain DGGITQSPKYLFRKEGQNVTLSCEQNLNHDAMYWYRQDPGQGLRLIYYSQIVNDFQKGDIAEGYSVSREKKESFPLTVTSAQKNPTAFYLCASSYRGDGYTFGSGTRLTVV.

This chain joins TRBV6-4 and TRBJ1-1, with 8 bases lining up with TRBD1. The germline gives CDR1 MRHNA, CDR2 SNTAGT. This CDR3 is 14 amino acids long. The trim removed 7 bases at V and 1 base at J, leaving 5 bases unmatched. CDR3 residues: CASTQDRANTEAFF. The CDR3 bases are TGTGCCAGCACCCAGGACAGGGCGAACACTGAAGCTTTCTTT.

V and J are TRBV27 and TRBJ1-1; 11 bases are a match to TRBD1. Germline V gene lookup returns CDR1 MNHEY and CDR2 SMNVEV (reference sequence). CDR3 length: 16 amino acids. V trimming: 3 bases; J trimming: 5 bases; junction bases outside the gene matches: 8. The CDR3: CASSFGQGASFTEAFF. Written as DNA, the CDR3 is TGTGCCAGCAGTTTCGGACAGGGGGCGTCTTTTACTGAAGCTTTCTTT.

The chain recombines TRBV6-1 with TRBJ1-4; 7 nucleotides match TRBD1. Germline assignment: CDR1 MNHNS and CDR2 SASEGT. The CDR3 length is 15 residues. With V trimmed by 0 bases and J by 5 bases, 3 bases remained unmatched. The CDR3 loop reads CASSEASTGNEKLFF. CDR3 DNA sequence: TGTGCCAGCAGTGAAGCGTCGACAGGGAATGAAAAACTGTTTTTT.

The chain links TRBV18 to TRBJ2-7, with D maybe TRBD1 (7 bases). Trimming took off 3 bases at V and 2 bases at J, with 17 bases between the two ends. The CDR3 extends over 16 amino acids. CDR1 and CDR2 (germline): KGHSH, LQKENI. CDR3 nucleotides: TGTGCCAGCTCACCCTCAGGGGGGCGATCGACCTACGAGCAGTACTTC. It specifies CASSPSGGRSTYEQYF.

The rearrangement links TRBV7-3 to TRBJ1-5; D not certain. V lost 0 bases and J 6 bases, leaving 9 bases between the germline ends. Germline values: CDR1 SGHTA, CDR2 FQGTGA. The length of the CDR3 is 14 residues. The CDR3 DNA reads as TGTGCCAGCAGCTTAACTGGTGGAGGTCAGCCCCAGCATTTT. This encodes CASSLTGGGQPQHF.

This rearrangement joins TRBV2 to TRBJ2-2; a possible D gene is TRBD1 (5 bases). CDR3 size: 14 residues. Trimming removed 2 bases at V and 5 bases at J, with 9 bases between. Germline V gene lookup returns CDR1 SNHLY and CDR2 FYNNEI. DNA of the CDR3: TGTGCCAGCAGTGAAACGACAGCAACCGGGGAGCTGTTTTTT. Protein: CASSETTATGELFF.

The J gene is TRBJ1-5, the V gene TRBV27; TRBD1 might be the D (6 bases). The CDR3 is 15 amino acids. Trimming took off 5 bases at V and 5 bases at J, with 16 bases between the two ends. Germline assignment: CDR1 MNHEY and CDR2 SMNVEV (reference sequence). CDR3 coding DNA: TGTGCCAGCAGTCGCCGAACAGGGATACATCAGCCCCAGCATTTT. Translating it yields CASSRRTGIHQPQHF.

In this sample, this clone turned up once. V gene TRBV7-8 combines with J gene TRBJ2-5; a possible D gene is TRBD1 (5 bases). Trimming took 2 bases from V and 4 from J, leaving 20 bases between them. The CDR3 consists of 17 residues. In germline, CDR1 is SGHVS, CDR2 FQNEAQ. CDR3 residues: CASSLYGVGRAGETQYF. CDR3 nucleotides: TGTGCCAGCAGCTTATATGGTGTGGGCAGGGCAGGAGAGACCCAGTACTTC. Looking up the rest from reference TRBV7-8 and TRBJ2-5 gives the full variable domain: GAGVSQSPRYKVAKRGQDVALRCDPISGHVSLFWYQQALGQGPEFLTYFQNEAQLDKSGLPSDRFFAERPEGSVSTLKIQRTQQEDSAVYLCASSLYGVGRAGETQYFGPGTRLLVL.

The CDR3 nucleotides read TGTGCCATCAGTGAGAATCTAAGCGGGAGGAGCACAGATACGCAGTATTTT. Its translation: CAISENLSGRSTDTQYF. This chain joins TRBV10-3 and TRBJ2-3, with 9 bases fitting TRBD2. Germline lookup yields CDR1 ENHRY and CDR2 SYGVKD. With V trimmed by 2 bases and J by 0 bases, 6 bases remained unmatched. This CDR3 spans 17 amino acids.

The rearrangement joins TRBV5-1 to TRBJ1-2, with a tentative D call TRBD1 (6 bases). With 4 bases removed from V and 6 bases from J, the gap between germline ends came to 13 bases. CDR1 and CDR2 from the germline V gene are SGHRS and YFSETQ. CDR3 length: 13 amino acids. CDR3 sequence (DNA): TGCGCCAGCAGCGAGGCAGGGGACGATGGCTACACCTTC. It encodes CASSEAGDDGYTF.

This chain links TRBV13 with TRBJ2-1, with D possibly matching TRBD2 (5 bases). V lost 5 bases, J lost 4 bases, and 18 bases lay in between. The CDR3 is 16 residues long. From germline, CDR1 is PRHDT and CDR2 FYEKMQ (reference sequence). CDR3 region: CASSPPSGKGYNEQFF. The CDR3 DNA reads as TGTGCCAGCAGCCCCCCGTCGGGAAAGGGTTACAATGAGCAGTTCTTC.

The rearrangement joins TRBV30 to TRBJ2-1; possible D gene TRBD2, 6 bases. CDR3 size: 14 residues. Germline CDR1 GTSNPN, CDR2 SVGIG (reference sequence). Trimming left V 5 bases short and J 0 bases short, with 11 bases between. CDR3 DNA: TGTGCCTGGGGGAGCGGGCCCTCCTACAATGAGCAGTTCTTC. Amino acids: CAWGSGPSYNEQFF.

The chain recombines TRBV30 with TRBJ1-1, with 8 bases matching TRBD1. The V gene's germline CDR1 is GTSNPN and CDR2 SVGIG (reference sequence). The CDR3 has 12 residues. Trimming removed 8 bases from V and 1 base from J; junction bases left unmatched: 3. As DNA, the CDR3 is TGTGCCGGACAGGGCGCGAACACTGAAGCTTTCTTT. It codes for CAGQGANTEAFF. Filled out from reference TRBV30 and TRBJ1-1, the complete variable domain reads SQTIHQWPATLVQPVGSPLSLECTVEGTSNPNLYWYRQAAGRGLQLLFYSVGIGQISSEVPQNLSASRPQDRQFILSSKKLLLSDSGFYLCAGQGANTEAFFGQGTRLTVV.

This chain connects TRBV5-4 to TRBJ2-7; 8 bases line up with TRBD2. V lost 4 bases and J lost 6; bases outside the gene matches: 9. The CDR3 runs to 14 residues. The germline V gene encodes CDR1 SGHNT and CDR2 YYREEE (reference sequence). The CDR3 DNA reads as TGTGCCAGCAGCCCCTTTAGCGGGATCGGCGAGCAGTACTTC. Its protein product is CASSPFSGIGEQYF.

The V call is TRBV7-6, the J call TRBJ2-7; 14 nucleotides align to TRBD2. CDR1 SGHVS and CDR2 FNYEAQ come from the germline V gene. The CDR3 is 15 residues long. V was clipped by 5 bases and J by 3 bases; unmatched bases: 3. The CDR3 here is CASSPGTSGSYEQYF. CDR3 bases: TGTGCCAGCAGCCCAGGGACTAGCGGGAGCTACGAGCAGTACTTC.

The chain links TRBV5-1 to TRBJ1-2, with TRBD1 matching 7 bases. This CDR3 has 13 residues. V dropped 0 bases and J dropped 7; count of bases not matched to a gene: 3. Germline V gives CDR1 SGHRS, CDR2 YFSETQ. This CDR3 reads CASSLASGGGYTF. CDR3 sequence (DNA): TGCGCCAGCAGCTTGGCGTCAGGGGGTGGCTACACCTTC.

V gene TRBV5-3 combines with J gene TRBJ2-7, with D possibly being TRBD2 (5 bases). TRBV5-3 is identified as an open reading frame with a role that is uncertain. V lost 4 bases and J 5 bases, leaving 19 bases between the germline ends. The CDR3 loop spans 15 amino acids. CDR3 DNA: TGTGCCAGAAGCAGGACTGGGAGACGGTTCGACGAGCAGTACTTC. Translation: CARSRTGRRFDEQYF.

This chain links TRBV28 with TRBJ2-1; 14 bases are a match to TRBD2. V lost 6 bases to trimming and J lost 10 bases; unmatched junction nucleotides: 14. The CDR3 length is 17 residues. Germline CDR1 reads MDHEN; CDR2 reads SYDVKM. The CDR3 loop reads CASSAPGLAGVINEQFF. Here the CDR3 DNA reads TGTGCCAGCAGCGCCCCGGGACTAGCGGGAGTTATAAACGAGCAGTTCTTC.

DNA of the CDR3: TGTGCCAGCAGCTTAGCGGAGGGGCAGCCCCAGCATTTT. Encoded protein: CASSLAEGQPQHF. The rearrangement joins TRBV7-2 to TRBJ1-5; a weak D match, TRBD1 (5 bases). V lost 0 bases, J lost 7 bases, and 7 bases lay in between. Germline CDR1 is SGHTA and CDR2 is FQGNSA. The CDR3 contains 13 residues. Based on the CDR3 plus reference TRBV7-2 and TRBJ1-5, the full variable domain is GAGVSQSPSNKVTEKGKDVELRCDPISGHTALYWYRQSLGQGLEFLIYFQGNSAPDKSGLPSDRFSAERTGGSVSTLTIQRTQQEDSAVYLCASSLAEGQPQHFGDGTRLSIL.

The rearrangement uses TRBV11-2 and TRBJ2-1, with 8 bases aligning to TRBD2. J gave up 1 base and V 4 bases, and 3 bases lay outside the gene matches. The CDR3 totals 15 residues. CDR1 is SGHAT, CDR2 FQNNGV, per germline. This chain's CDR3 is CASSSGGASYNEQFF. CDR3 nucleotides: TGTGCCAGCAGCTCCGGGGGGGCATCCTACAATGAGCAGTTCTTC.

The rearrangement joins TRBV10-3 to TRBJ1-5; possibly TRBD1 for D (5 bases). Germline V gene lookup returns CDR1 ENHRY and CDR2 SYGVKD. V lost 5 bases and J 5 bases, leaving 10 bases between the germline ends. The CDR3 runs to 13 residues. The CDR3 sequence is CAISKGFHQPQHF. The CDR3, as DNA: TGTGCCATCAGTAAGGGGTTTCATCAGCCCCAGCATTTT.

This clone appeared a single time. The CDR3 nucleotides read TGTGCCAGCAGCGGCGGACTAGCGGAATACACAGATACGCAGTATTTT. This translates into CASSGGLAEYTDTQYF. The chain carries TRBV9 and TRBJ2-3; 10 nucleotides line up with TRBD2. The J segment lost 2 bases and the V segment lost 3 bases, leaving 6 bases of the junction unmatched. The CDR3 has 16 residues. Per the germline V gene, CDR1 is SGDLS and CDR2 is YYNGEE.

The chain couples TRBV7-2 to TRBJ2-7; 15 bases fit TRBD2. The V segment lost 5 bases and the J segment 7 bases; nucleotides outside the gene matches: 9. From germline, CDR1 is SGHTA and CDR2 FQGNSA. The CDR3 covers 16 residues. The CDR3 region has the DNA TGTGCCAGCAGCCCCTGGACTAGCGGGAGGGCGCGGGAGCAGTACTTC. Amino acid sequence: CASSPWTSGRAREQYF.

Comment on this clone: Within the sample, other DNA sequences also encode this same CDR3. This chain connects TRBV7-9 to TRBJ2-7, with 12 bases aligning to TRBD1. The germline gives CDR1 SEHNR, CDR2 FQNEAQ (reference sequence). The ends lost 4 bases at V and 7 bases at J; junction bases unmatched: 5. This CDR3 has 14 residues. DNA of the CDR3: TGTGCCAGCAGCTCGGGACAGGGGGCATGGGAGCAGTACTTC. Translated, it gives CASSSGQGAWEQYF.